This T cell receptor beta chain came from a study of T cell repertoires in cytomegalovirus infection. TCRdb ran MiXCR on the reads and lists one entry per CDR3 protein. This table holds some 230,000 distinct CDR3 sequences, 22% found once. The sample holds a few counts of this clonotype. Looked up from germline, CDR1 is LGHDT and CDR2 is YNNKEL (reference sequence). The CDR3 covers 12 residues. The germline V and J ends were trimmed by 3 bases and 9 bases, with 9 bases remaining between them. The TCR sequence derives from a human donor in good health (CMV status not recorded). Some clones in this sample may be carry-over from other donors' samples. The sample consisted of CD8+ T cells from PBMCs. The V and J genes are TRBV3-1 and TRBJ2-1; D assignment may be TRBD1 or TRBD2 (6 bases each). The CDR3 DNA reads TGTGCCAGCAGCCATGGAGGGGGTGAGCAGTTCTTC. Its protein is CASSHGGGEQFF.